This T cell receptor beta chain was captured by sequencing in a study of blood T cell repertoires in COVID-19. Looking at the study overall: COVID-19 samples from acute and convalescent phases originated in the United States, Italy and Spain. T cells, B-cell-depleted T cells, or PBMCs supplied cDNA or gDNA.

CDR1 and CDR2 from the germline V gene are SGDLS and YYNGEE. V gave up 4 bases and J gave up 5 bases; unmatched junction bases: 10. This CDR3 contains 16 residues. Original processing notes: Nucleated cell counts were estimated from reference gene primer amplification. Repertoires were generated with immunoSEQ multiplex PCR, while TCRdb's copy carries only in-frame clones and drops some. Clonal size and the V and J genes are those of that table, whereas D and trimming came from the DNA. The profile covers about 360,000 clones, with around nine tenths appearing a single time and about 2.9% taken by the ten largest.

The chain uses TRBV9 and TRBJ2-3; 10 bases are shared with TRBD2. The sample taken for sequencing was peripheral blood. This clonotype was sampled from a human donor in a cohort sampled during active COVID-19. CDR3 nucleotide sequence: TGTGCCAGCAGCTTAGGCCCTAGCGGGGGTTTAGATACGCAGTATTTT. Its protein is CASSLGPSGGLDTQYF.